Described below is a single T cell receptor (beta chain) sequence and its context. Expressed TCRB transcripts were sequenced because the isolated RNA had all been reverse transcribed beforehand. Sequenced by immunoSEQ multiplex PCR; TCRdb stores in-frame clones only, minus some. The data show over 350,000 clones, with about 14% seen just once and about 0.019% held by the top ten. The data are from a study of beta chain features in type 1 diabetes. Populations isolated by sorting all had purity greater than 95%. CDR1 is LNHNV and CDR2 is YYDKDF in the germline V gene (reference sequence). This CDR3 has 14 amino acids. The ends were cut back, 0 bases at V and 3 bases at J, with 9 bases in the middle.

This clonotype originated in a woman in her late teens or twenties in good health. The material sequenced was naive CD4+ T cells from blood. The chain is built from TRBV15 and TRBJ2-7, with D possibly TRBD2 on 5 matching bases. The CDR3 sequence is CATSRDPGNYEQYF. As DNA, the CDR3 is TGTGCCACCAGCAGAGATCCGGGAAACTACGAGCAGTACTTC. Supplemented by reference TRBV15 and TRBJ2-7, the full variable domain reads DAMVIQNPRYQVTQFGKPVTLSCSQTLNHNVMYWYQQKSSQAPKLLFHYYDKDFNNEADTPDNFQSRRPNTSFCFLDIRSPGLGDTAMYLCATSRDPGNYEQYFGPGTRLTVT.